This TCR beta chain was observed in a study of cytomegalovirus exposure and HLA in healthy donors. Whole-study results and caveats: Some V segments, including TRBV6-2 and TRBV6-3, were excluded as indistinguishable. Later analysis placed DRB1 highest and HLA-C lowest in TCR association rates, which differed by HLA locus.

On this clone: Its target is unknown.

The CDR3 extends over 17 amino acids. The V segment lost 4 bases and the J segment 0 bases; nucleotides outside the gene matches: 9. Germline CDR1 reads KGHSH; CDR2 reads LQKENI. Researchers ran the PCR with 60 Vbeta and 13 Jbeta primers. The method was immunoSEQ multiplex PCR; TCRdb's version includes in-frame clones alone and lacks a portion of them. The table shows 170,000 or so clones, with more than 80% occurring only once. Nominal health characterized the donors when sampled, though unrecorded immune exposures were likely. The sequence was obtained from a man in his late teens or twenties in good health and CMV-seronegative. The chain couples TRBV18 to TRBJ1-1; 9 bases line up with TRBD1. Sequenced material: PBMCs. CDR3 nucleotides: TGTGCCAGCTCACTGACAGGGGGGGCCGCTTTGAACACTGAAGCTTTCTTT. This codes for CASSLTGGAALNTEAFF.